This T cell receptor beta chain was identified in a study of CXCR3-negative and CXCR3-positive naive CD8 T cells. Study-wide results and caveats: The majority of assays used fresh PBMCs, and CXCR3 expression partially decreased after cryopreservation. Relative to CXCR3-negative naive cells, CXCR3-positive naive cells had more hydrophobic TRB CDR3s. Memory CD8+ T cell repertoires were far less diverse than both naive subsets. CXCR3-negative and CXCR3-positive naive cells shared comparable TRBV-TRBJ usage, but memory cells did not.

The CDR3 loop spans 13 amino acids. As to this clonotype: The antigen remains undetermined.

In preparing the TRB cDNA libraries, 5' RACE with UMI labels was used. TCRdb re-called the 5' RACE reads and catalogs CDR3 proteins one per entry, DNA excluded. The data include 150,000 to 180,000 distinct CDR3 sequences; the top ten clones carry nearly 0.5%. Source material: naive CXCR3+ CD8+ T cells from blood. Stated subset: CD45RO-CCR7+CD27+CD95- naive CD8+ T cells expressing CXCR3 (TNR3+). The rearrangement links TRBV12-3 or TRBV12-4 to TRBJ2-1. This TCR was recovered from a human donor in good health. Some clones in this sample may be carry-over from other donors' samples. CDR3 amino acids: CASSLFDQNEQFF.